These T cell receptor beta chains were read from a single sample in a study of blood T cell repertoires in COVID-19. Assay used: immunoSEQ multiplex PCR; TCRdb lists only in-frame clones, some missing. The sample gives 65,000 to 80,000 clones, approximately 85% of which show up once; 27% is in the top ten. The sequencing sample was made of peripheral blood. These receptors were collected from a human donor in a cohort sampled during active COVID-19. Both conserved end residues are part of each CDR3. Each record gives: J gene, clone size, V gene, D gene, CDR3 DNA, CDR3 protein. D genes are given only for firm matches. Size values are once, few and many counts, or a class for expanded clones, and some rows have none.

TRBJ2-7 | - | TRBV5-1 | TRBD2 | TGCGCCAGCAGCCCGGGACTAGTTGTCTACGAGCAGTACTTC | CASSPGLVVYEQYF
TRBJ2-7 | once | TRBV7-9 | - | TGTGCCAGCAGCTTTACAGGGAGCTCCTACGAGCAGTACTTC | CASSFTGSSYEQYF
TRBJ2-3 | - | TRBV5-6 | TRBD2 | TGTGCCAGCAGATTACTAGCGGGGCCCACAGATACGCAGTATTTT | CASRLLAGPTDTQYF
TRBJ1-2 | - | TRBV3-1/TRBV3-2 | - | TGTGCCAGCAGCCAAGAGTGGCTAGGGAGGGCCTATGGCTACACCTTC | CASSQEWLGRAYGYTF
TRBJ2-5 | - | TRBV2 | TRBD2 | TGTGCCAGCACCCCCAGGAGCGGGGGGGCCGTAGAGACCCAGTACTTC | CASTPRSGGAVETQYF
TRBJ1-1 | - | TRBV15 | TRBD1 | TGTGCCACCAGCGGGGGCGACAGGGACCCTGTTAAAGCTTTCTTT | CATSGGDRDPVKAFF
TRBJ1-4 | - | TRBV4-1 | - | TGCGCCAGCAGCCGGTCAGGGGCCGCCGAAAAACTGTTTTTT | CASSRSGAAEKLFF
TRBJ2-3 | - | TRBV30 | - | TGTGCCTGGAGCCAGGACAGCCTAAGCACAGATACGCAGTATTTT | CAWSQDSLSTDTQYF
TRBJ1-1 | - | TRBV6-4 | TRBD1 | TGTGCCAGCAGCACACAGGGGGGGAGTGAAGCTTTCTTT | CASSTQGGSEAFF
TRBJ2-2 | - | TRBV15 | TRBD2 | TGTGCCACCAGCCCACGTTTAGCGGGCCCCAGCACCGGGGAGCTGTTTTTT | CATSPRLAGPSTGELFF
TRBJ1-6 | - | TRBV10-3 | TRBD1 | TGTGCCATCAGTCGAATCCAGGGACAGGGGAATTCACCCCTCCACTTT | CAISRIQGQGNSPLHF
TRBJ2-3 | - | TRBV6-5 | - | TGTGCCAGCACCAAGCGGGCCCCCACAGATACGCAGTATTTT | CASTKRAPTDTQYF
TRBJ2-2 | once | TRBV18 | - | TGTGCCAGCTCAACCAGGGGGGCCCAGAACACCGGGGAGCTGTTTTTT | CASSTRGAQNTGELFF
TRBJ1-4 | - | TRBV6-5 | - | TGTGCCAGCAGTTTTCGACAGGCCGGCGGGGAAAAACTGTTTTTT | CASSFRQAGGEKLFF
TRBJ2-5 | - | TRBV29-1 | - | TGCAGCGTTCACAGGCTACAAGAGACCCAGTACTTC | CSVHRLQETQYF
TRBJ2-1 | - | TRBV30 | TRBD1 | TGTGCCTGGAGTAAACGACAGGGTGATGAGCAGTTCTTC | CAWSKRQGDEQFF
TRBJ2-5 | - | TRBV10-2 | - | TGCGCCAGCAGTTGGAACAGGGTTGGAGAGACCCAGTACTTC | CASSWNRVGETQYF
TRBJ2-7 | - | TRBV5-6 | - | TGTGCCAGCAGCTCTACCCACCGGGTCAACGAGCAGTACTTC | CASSSTHRVNEQYF
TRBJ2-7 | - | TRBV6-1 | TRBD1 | TGTGCCAGCAGTGTAGCCGGGACAGGCTCCTACGAGCAGTACTTC | CASSVAGTGSYEQYF
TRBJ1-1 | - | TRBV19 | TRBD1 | TGTGCCAGTAGTATTCAGGGGGGCGCATACGCTGAAGCTTTCTTT | CASSIQGGAYAEAFF
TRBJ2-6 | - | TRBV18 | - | TGTGCCAGCTCCCGAGACACTTCTGGGGCCAACGTCCTGACTTTC | CASSRDTSGANVLTF
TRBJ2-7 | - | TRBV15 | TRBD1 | TGTGCCACCAGCAGGGACAGGGGCTCGTACGAGCAGTACTTC | CATSRDRGSYEQYF
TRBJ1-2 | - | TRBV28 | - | TGTGCCAGCAGTTTAGAACTCTATGGCTACACCTTC | CASSLELYGYTF
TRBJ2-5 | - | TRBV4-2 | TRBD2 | TGTGCCAGCAGCCAAGATTCGGGGACTAGCGGGGGGTCACAAGAGACCCAGTACTTC | CASSQDSGTSGGSQETQYF
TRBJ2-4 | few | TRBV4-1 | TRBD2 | TGCGCCAGCAGCCAAGCGGGGGGGTGGGCCAAAAACATTCAGTACTTC | CASSQAGGWAKNIQYF
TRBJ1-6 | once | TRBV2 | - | TGTGCCAGCAGTGTCCTCAGGGGTTCGAATTCACCCCTCCACTTT | CASSVLRGSNSPLHF
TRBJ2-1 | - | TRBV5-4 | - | TGTGCCAGCACCGCCACCGCCAGCGGGCCCTACAATGAGCAGTTCTTC | CASTATASGPYNEQFF
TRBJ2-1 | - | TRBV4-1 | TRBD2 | TGCGCCAGCAGCCCCCCCCCAGCGGGGGTCAGCTCCTACAATGAGCAGTTCTTC | CASSPPPAGVSSYNEQFF
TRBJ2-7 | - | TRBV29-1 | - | TGCAGCGTTAGCCAGCGTTCAATCTCCTACGAGCAGTACTTC | CSVSQRSISYEQYF
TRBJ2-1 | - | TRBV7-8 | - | TGTGCCAGCAGCTTAATGCGGGGGCCGCGGAATGAGCAGTTCTTC | CASSLMRGPRNEQFF
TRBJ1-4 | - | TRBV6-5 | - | TGTGCCAGCACCAAGGCCTCAGGAGGTGAAAAACTGTTTTTT | CASTKASGGEKLFF
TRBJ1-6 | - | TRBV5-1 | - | TGCGCCAGCAGCTTGAACTGGAATTCACCCCTCCACTTT | CASSLNWNSPLHF
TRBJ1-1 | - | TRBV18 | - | TGTGCCAGCTCACCACAAGGACTCAACACTGAAGCTTTCTTT | CASSPQGLNTEAFF
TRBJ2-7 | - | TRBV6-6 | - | TGTGCCAGCAGTTGGACTTTTGGCGAGCAGTACTTC | CASSWTFGEQYF
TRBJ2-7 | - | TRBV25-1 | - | TGTGCCAGCAGTGAACGCAGGGTGACGACCTACGAGCAGTACTTC | CASSERRVTTYEQYF
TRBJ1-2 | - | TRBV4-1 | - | TGCGCCAGCAGGCTGACCGTGGGCCACAGTAGAGATGGCTACACCTTC | CASRLTVGHSRDGYTF
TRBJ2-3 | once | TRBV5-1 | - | TGCGCCAGCAGCTTCCGGACAGGGAGGGCAGATACGCAGTATTTT | CASSFRTGRADTQYF
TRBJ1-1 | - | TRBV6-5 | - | TGTGCCAGCAGTTACCGGGGGTACACTGAAGCTTTCTTT | CASSYRGYTEAFF
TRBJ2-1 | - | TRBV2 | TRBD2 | TGTGCCAGTCGACCTAGCGGGGGGGCCAATGAGCAGTTCTTC | CASRPSGGANEQFF
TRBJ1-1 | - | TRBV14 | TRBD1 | TGTGCCAGCAGCCACCTCTTAGGACAGGGGAGGTCTGAAGCTTTCTTT | CASSHLLGQGRSEAFF
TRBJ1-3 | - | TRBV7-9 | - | TGTGCCAGCAGCACATCGCGGGTCAGCTCTGGAAACACCATATATTTT | CASSTSRVSSGNTIYF
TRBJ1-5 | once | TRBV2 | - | TGTGCCAGCAGAAACCGGGACGGGGGTTATCAGCCCCAGCATTTT | CASRNRDGGYQPQHF
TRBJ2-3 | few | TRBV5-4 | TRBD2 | TGTGCCAGCAGCTTGGGAGTAACTAGCGGGGGTCTAGATACGCAGTATTTT | CASSLGVTSGGLDTQYF
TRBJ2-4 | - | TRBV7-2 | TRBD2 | TGTGCCAGCAGCTTACTAGCGGGGGGTATAAACATTCAGTACTTC | CASSLLAGGINIQYF
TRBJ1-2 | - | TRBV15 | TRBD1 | TGTGCCACAAGTTTATCGGGACAGGGGGCTGGTGGCTACACCTTC | CATSLSGQGAGGYTF
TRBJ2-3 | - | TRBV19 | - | TGTGCCAGTAATGGCGGGGGCACAGATACGCAGTATTTT | CASNGGGTDTQYF
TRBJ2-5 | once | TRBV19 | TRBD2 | TGTGCCAGTAGCGGACTAGCCGGAAAGACCCAGTACTTC | CASSGLAGKTQYF
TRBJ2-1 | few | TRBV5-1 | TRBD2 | TGCGCCAGCAGCTTGGGAGTAGCGGGGGGCGCGGATGAGCAGTTCTTC | CASSLGVAGGADEQFF
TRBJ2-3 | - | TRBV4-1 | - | TGCGCCAGCAGCCAGCTCTGGAGGGGCGCGGCAGATACGCAGTATTTT | CASSQLWRGAADTQYF
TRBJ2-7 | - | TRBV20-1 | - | TGCAGTGCTAGTCCGCAGAACTACGAGCAGTACTTC | CSASPQNYEQYF
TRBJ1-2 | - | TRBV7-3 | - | TGTGCCAGCAGACGCAATCCGGGGGGAGGCTACACCTTC | CASRRNPGGGYTF
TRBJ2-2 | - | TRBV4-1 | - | TGCGCCAGCAGCCAAGGTGGGGGCGCCGGGGAGCTGTTTTTT | CASSQGGGAGELFF
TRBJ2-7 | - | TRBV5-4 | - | TGTGCCAGCAGCTTGGACCTGGGGCGCTCCTACGAGCAGTACTTC | CASSLDLGRSYEQYF
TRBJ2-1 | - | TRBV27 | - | TGTGCCAGCAGCAACAGGGGGGGTAATGAGCAGTTCTTC | CASSNRGGNEQFF
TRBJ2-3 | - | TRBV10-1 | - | TGCGCCAGCAGCCGGGGGACAGATACGCAGTATTTT | CASSRGTDTQYF
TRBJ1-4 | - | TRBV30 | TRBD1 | TGTGCCTGGAGCCACCGGGACAGGGATGAAAAACTGTTTTTT | CAWSHRDRDEKLFF
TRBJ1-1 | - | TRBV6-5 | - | TGTGCCAGCCGCCGGGAGGCCTTCGCTGAAGCTTTCTTT | CASRREAFAEAFF